This TCR beta chain was captured in a study of OX40 agonist ivuxolimab in advanced cancers. Study-wide background: While on treatment, patients had intravenous ivuxolimab at 0.01 to 10 mg/kg every 2 weeks. A history of anti-PD-1, anti-PD-L1 or anti-CTLA-4 therapy was acceptable, and about 37% had some. General study findings and limits: There were, on average, more expanded clones in CD8+ T cells than in CD4+.

Note on this clone: The antigen remains undetermined.

The assay was immunoSEQ multiplex PCR, and TCRdb's table has in-frame clones only and misses some. The sample holds roughly 63,000 clones; about 89% are singletons and the top ten take roughly an eighth. Germline V gene data show CDR1 as SNHLY and CDR2 as FYNNEI. The CDR3 is made up of 16 amino acids. Trimming cost V 1 base and J 3 bases, with 13 bases left between them. This TCR was sampled from an adult with an advanced solid tumor such as melanoma, head and neck, liver or kidney cancer. This chain uses TRBV2 with TRBJ2-1, with D possibly matching TRBD2 (6 bases). The sequences come from CD4+ or CD8+ T cells sorted from blood, collected in a trial of the OX40 agonist ivuxolimab. CDR3 region: CASSEDPGVFYNEQFF. The DNA of the CDR3 is TGTGCCAGCAGTGAAGACCCGGGAGTATTCTACAATGAGCAGTTCTTC.